One and the same sample provided the 26 T cell receptor beta chains below, sequenced in a study of shared clonotypes between healthy human individuals. The assay was immunoSEQ multiplex PCR, and TCRdb's table has in-frame clones only and misses some. The profile shows roughly 1,100,000 clones, 70% to 80% of them singletons. Sequenced: memory CD4+ T cells sorted from blood. Described subset: CD45RA-negative fraction. The receptors come from a man aged 18-30 years in good health.

In its sample, this clone was seen a few times. In the same sample, other DNA sequences code for this CDR3. The gene calls are TRBV7-2 and TRBJ1-5; D not certain. V lost 1 base to trimming and J lost 5 bases, with 6 bases between them. Germline V lookup: CDR1 SGHTA, CDR2 FQGNSA. The length of the CDR3 is 13 residues. The CDR3 region is CASSLDRDQPQHF. CDR3 sequence (DNA): TGTGCCAGCAGCTTAGATAGGGATCAGCCCCAGCATTTT.

This chain uses TRBV6-5 with TRBJ2-3; TRBD2 might be the D (5 bases). This CDR3 region has 13 residues. CDR1 and CDR2 from the germline V gene are MNHEY and SVGAGI. V was clipped by 5 bases and J by 1 base, with 7 bases between them. The CDR3 region is CASSDGGTDTQYF. The CDR3, as DNA: TGTGCCAGCAGTGACGGGGGCACAGATACGCAGTATTTT.

This chain uses TRBV9 with TRBJ2-7; TRBD1 matches 7 bases. Unmatched junction bases numbered 8, after V lost 0 bases and J lost 2 bases. The germline V gene has CDR1 SGDLS and CDR2 YYNGEE. The CDR3 has 16 residues. This chain's CDR3 is CASSVGEGQIPYEQYF. The CDR3 DNA is TGTGCCAGCAGCGTAGGAGAGGGACAGATCCCCTACGAGCAGTACTTC.

The rearrangement joins TRBV6-1 to TRBJ2-4, with D tentatively TRBD1 (5 bases). The CDR3 runs to 19 residues. Germline assignment: CDR1 MNHNS and CDR2 SASEGT. Trimming left V 0 bases short and J 0 bases short, with 18 bases between. The CDR3: CASSEAIGQGKLAKNIQYF. CDR3 bases: TGTGCCAGCAGTGAAGCGATAGGGCAGGGAAAATTAGCCAAAAACATTCAGTACTTC.

V and J are TRBV2 and TRBJ2-5, with 11 bases matching TRBD2. The CDR3 is made up of 17 amino acids. The J segment lost 4 bases and the V segment lost 1 base, leaving 8 bases of the junction unmatched. Germline loops: CDR1 SNHLY, CDR2 FYNNEI. DNA for the CDR3: TGTGCCAGCAGTGAAGGTACTAGCGGGAGAATGAGAGAGACCCAGTACTTC. Translated: CASSEGTSGRMRETQYF.

This chain links TRBV7-2 with TRBJ2-6; D possibly corresponds to TRBD1 (6 bases). This CDR3 has 15 residues. Trimming removed 5 bases at V and 0 bases at J, with 8 bases between. Germline CDR1 is SGHTA and CDR2 is FQGNSA. The CDR3 is CASSGQISGANVLTF. Written as DNA, the CDR3 is TGTGCCAGCAGCGGACAGATCTCTGGGGCCAACGTCCTGACTTTC.

The genes are TRBV15 and TRBJ2-7, with TRBD2 as a possible D gene (5 bases). This CDR3 region has 14 residues. V was cut by 5 bases and J by 0 bases, with 11 bases left in between. The germline gives CDR1 LNHNV, CDR2 YYDKDF (reference sequence). The CDR3: CATSRRLVSYEQYF. In DNA, the CDR3 is TGTGCCACCAGCCGGAGGCTAGTCTCCTACGAGCAGTACTTC.

The V call is TRBV19, the J call TRBJ1-1, with D perhaps TRBD1 (5 bases). In germline, CDR1 is LNHDA, CDR2 SQIVND (reference sequence). V dropped 1 base and J dropped 0 bases, with 12 bases sitting between them. The CDR3 consists of 16 residues. The CDR3 reads CASSIVAGNMNTEAFF. As DNA, the CDR3 is TGTGCCAGTAGTATAGTGGCAGGGAACATGAACACTGAAGCTTTCTTT.

This clone was observed a few times. The chain couples TRBV5-6 to TRBJ2-7, with D possibly being TRBD1 or TRBD2 (5 bases each). The CDR3 is 14 residues long. Trimming took 2 bases from V and 7 from J, leaving 16 bases between them. CDR1 and CDR2 from the germline V gene are SGHDT and YYEEEE. CDR3 protein: CASSLMGVMVEQYF. CDR3 DNA sequence: TGTGCCAGCAGCTTAATGGGGGTTATGGTGGAGCAGTACTTC.

The V gene is TRBV7-2, the J gene TRBJ2-5, with D possibly matching TRBD1 (6 bases). The ends were cut back, 2 bases at V and 4 bases at J, with 14 bases in the middle. The CDR3 length is 15 residues. Germline lookup yields CDR1 SGHTA and CDR2 FQGNSA. Here the CDR3 DNA reads TGTGCCAGCAGCTTACAACAGGGTGTTGGAGAGACCCAGTACTTC. This gives the protein CASSLQQGVGETQYF.

The chain links TRBV7-9 to TRBJ2-5; perhaps TRBD2 as D (6 bases). Germline-derived CDR1 and CDR2 are SEHNR and FQNEAQ (reference sequence). CDR3 length equals 15 residues. Trimming stripped 1 base from V and 5 bases from J, with 14 bases between. The CDR3 here is CASSLGRVDWETQYF. CDR3 bases: TGTGCCAGCAGCTTAGGGAGGGTAGATTGGGAGACCCAGTACTTC.

The chain employs TRBV15 and TRBJ2-7; 9 nucleotides agree with TRBD2. The CDR3 is made up of 16 amino acids. CDR1 is LNHNV and CDR2 is YYDKDF in the germline V gene (reference sequence). V lost 0 bases to trimming and J lost 2 bases; unmatched junction nucleotides: 5. This chain's CDR3 is CATSREGAGGTYEQYF. Here the CDR3 DNA reads TGTGCCACCAGCAGAGAAGGAGCGGGAGGAACCTACGAGCAGTACTTC.

This CDR3 is CASSPQRTELNTIYF. The CDR3 nucleotides are TGTGCCAGCAGCCCGCAACGGACAGAGCTTAACACCATATATTTT. The J gene is TRBJ1-3, the V gene TRBV7-2, with D tentatively TRBD1 (6 bases). The length of the CDR3 is 15 residues. V gave up 5 bases and J gave up 7 bases, with 18 bases separating them. The germline CDR1 and CDR2 sequences are SGHTA and FQGNSA. Using reference TRBV7-2 and TRBJ1-3 for the parts outside the CDR3, the full variable domain is GAGVSQSPSNKVTEKGKDVELRCDPISGHTALYWYRQSLGQGLEFLIYFQGNSAPDKSGLPSDRFSAERTGGSVSTLTIQRTQQEDSAVYLCASSPQRTELNTIYFGEGSWLTVV.

The chain is built from TRBV7-9 and TRBJ1-2; a possible D gene is TRBD1 (5 bases). Germline lookup yields CDR1 SEHNR and CDR2 FQNEAQ (reference sequence). The CDR3 length is 13 residues. V was cut by 2 bases and J by 6 bases, with 10 bases left in between. CDR3 sequence (DNA): TGTGCCAGCAGCTTACCAGGGTTGCATGGCTACACCTTC. It encodes CASSLPGLHGYTF.

The V and J genes are TRBV25-1 and TRBJ2-1; TRBD2 matches at 12 bases. CDR1 and CDR2 (germline): MGHDK, SYGVNS. The CDR3 covers 17 residues. J was trimmed by 2 bases and V by 3 bases; bases with no gene match: 5. The DNA of the CDR3 is TGTGCCAGCAGTGATCTAGCTAGCGGGGGGGCCTACAATGAGCAGTTCTTC. It specifies CASSDLASGGAYNEQFF.

This clone was seen at least ten times. The chain couples TRBV4-1 to TRBJ1-5; TRBD1 is a possible D gene (6 bases). Germline V lookup: CDR1 MGHRA, CDR2 YSYEKL. The V gene lost 0 bases and the J gene lost 2 bases, with 17 bases spanning the gap. The CDR3 length is 18 residues. The CDR3 nucleotides are TGCGCCAGCAGCCAAGATAGTATTTTGACAGGCGGCAATCAGCCCCAGCATTTT. It specifies CASSQDSILTGGNQPQHF.

The gene calls are TRBV5-1 and TRBJ2-2, with 11 bases lining up with TRBD2. Trimming removed 1 base from V and 5 bases from J; junction bases left unmatched: 4. The CDR3 is 16 amino acids. Per germline, CDR1 SGHRS and CDR2 YFSETQ. CDR3 sequence (DNA): TGCGCCAGCAGCTTGACACTAGCGGGAGTTACCGGGGAGCTGTTTTTT. This encodes CASSLTLAGVTGELFF.

V and J are TRBV7-2 and TRBJ2-7; D call uncertain. Trimming removed 0 bases at V and 2 bases at J, with 8 bases between. The V gene's germline CDR1 is SGHTA and CDR2 FQGNSA. This CDR3 is built from 14 residues. CDR3 nucleotide sequence: TGTGCCAGCAGCTTAGCGGTAGGGCCCTACGAGCAGTACTTC. It translates to CASSLAVGPYEQYF. The full variable domain, completed using reference TRBV7-2 and TRBJ2-7, is GAGVSQSPSNKVTEKGKDVELRCDPISGHTALYWYRQSLGQGLEFLIYFQGNSAPDKSGLPSDRFSAERTGGSVSTLTIQRTQQEDSAVYLCASSLAVGPYEQYFGPGTRLTVT.

The CDR3 protein is CASSLPGLGVRKLFF. In DNA form, the CDR3 reads TGTGCCAGCAGTCTTCCGGGACTGGGTGTCCGAAAACTGTTTTTT. The chain uses TRBV2 and TRBJ1-4; possibly TRBD1 for D (5 bases). Germline CDR1 is SNHLY and CDR2 is FYNNEI. Trimming took off 5 bases at V and 10 bases at J, with 20 bases between the two ends. This CDR3 comprises 15 residues.

The chain links TRBV7-8 to TRBJ2-1, with D perhaps given as TRBD1 or TRBD2 (5 bases each). CDR3 size: 15 residues. V lost 2 bases and J 9 bases, leaving 17 bases between the germline ends. Per germline, CDR1 SGHVS and CDR2 FQNEAQ. DNA of the CDR3: TGTGCCAGCAGCTTACAATCCGGGACGTTTAGTGAGCAGTTCTTC. It is translated as CASSLQSGTFSEQFF.

The V call is TRBV7-2, the J call TRBJ2-5; D uncertain. From germline, CDR1 is SGHTA and CDR2 FQGNSA. The CDR3 runs to 15 residues. The germline V and J ends were trimmed by 4 bases and 2 bases, with 14 bases remaining between them. CDR3 in DNA: TGTGCCAGCAGCTCGTCCCTAGGCCGGCAAGAGACCCAGTACTTC. The encoded protein is CASSSSLGRQETQYF.

The chain is built from TRBV5-4 and TRBJ1-1; D gene unclear. The CDR3 covers 15 residues. Germline V gene sequence: CDR1 SGHNT, CDR2 YYREEE (reference sequence). The ends were cut back, 0 bases at V and 0 bases at J, with 9 bases in the middle. The DNA of the CDR3 is TGTGCCAGCAGCTTGGATCGGTGGATGAACACTGAAGCTTTCTTT. It specifies CASSLDRWMNTEAFF.

The chain employs TRBV15 and TRBJ1-2; D is uncertain. V lost 4 bases, J lost 5 bases, and 20 bases lay in between. CDR1 and CDR2 (germline): LNHNV, YYDKDF (reference sequence). This CDR3 comprises 16 residues. The CDR3 DNA is TGTGCCACCAGCAAAGGACCACTTCAGGATGGGTATGGCTACACCTTC. Protein sequence: CATSKGPLQDGYGYTF.

On this clone itself: This specimen includes other DNA sequences encoding the same CDR3. This sequence joins TRBV5-1 and TRBJ2-3; 11 nucleotides align to TRBD2. Germline CDR1 reads SGHRS; CDR2 reads YFSETQ. V gave up 1 base and J gave up 3 bases; unmatched junction bases: 4. The CDR3 consists of 16 residues. The DNA of the CDR3 is TGCGCCAGCAGCTTGCGTCTAGCGGGAGGAACAGATACGCAGTATTTT. Protein sequence: CASSLRLAGGTDTQYF.

The chain combines TRBV6-1 with TRBJ2-6; a possible D gene is TRBD1 (6 bases). V lost 4 bases and J lost 4, with 17 bases in between. The CDR3 extends over 17 amino acids. CDR1 and CDR2 from the germline V gene are MNHNS and SASEGT. The CDR3, as DNA: TGTGCCAGCAGTGGTTTCGGACAGAGATCAGGGGCCAACGTCCTGACTTTC. The encoded protein is CASSGFGQRSGANVLTF.

V and J are TRBV25-1 and TRBJ1-6; D is unclear. This CDR3 has 13 residues. The germline V gene encodes CDR1 MGHDK and CDR2 SYGVNS. V lost 5 bases, J lost 8 bases, and 10 bases lay in between. In nucleotides, the CDR3 is TGTGCCAGCAGTTCTAGGCTTTATTCACCCCTCCACTTT. Translating it yields CASSSRLYSPLHF.